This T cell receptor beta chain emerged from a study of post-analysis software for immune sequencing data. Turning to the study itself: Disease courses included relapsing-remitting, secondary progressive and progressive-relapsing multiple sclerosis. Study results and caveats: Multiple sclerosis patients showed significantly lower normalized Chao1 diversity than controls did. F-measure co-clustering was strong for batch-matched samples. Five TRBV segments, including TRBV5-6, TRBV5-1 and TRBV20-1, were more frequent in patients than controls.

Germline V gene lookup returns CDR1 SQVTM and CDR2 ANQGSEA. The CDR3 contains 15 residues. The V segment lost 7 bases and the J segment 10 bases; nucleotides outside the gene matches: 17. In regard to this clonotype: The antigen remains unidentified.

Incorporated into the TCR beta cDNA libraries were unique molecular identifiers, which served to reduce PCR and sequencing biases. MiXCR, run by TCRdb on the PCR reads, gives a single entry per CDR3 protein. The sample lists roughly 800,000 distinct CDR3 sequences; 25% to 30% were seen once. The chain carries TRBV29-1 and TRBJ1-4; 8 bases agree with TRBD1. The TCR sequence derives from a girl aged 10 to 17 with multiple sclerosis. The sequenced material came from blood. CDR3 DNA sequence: TGCAGCGGGGGAACCGGCAGACAGGGGAGCCGAAAACTGTTTTTT. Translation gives CSGGTGRQGSRKLFF.